Sequencing of this TCR beta chain was carried out in a study of neoadjuvant anti-PD-1 for oral cavity cancer. The table came from immunoSEQ multiplex PCR; TCRdb's copy has only in-frame clones and leaves some out. The table shows about 10,000 clones, with about 65% occurring only once. Germline loops: CDR1 SGHRS, CDR2 YFSETQ. V shed 4 bases, J shed 2 bases, and the junction held 4 bases outside the gene matches. The CDR3 loop spans 16 amino acids. Time point defined: after neoadjuvant nivolumab, at surgical resection. The source is a person between 35 and 79 years old with oral cavity squamous cell carcinoma. Sequencing used PBMCs, obtained after nivolumab (anti-PD-1) treatment. The rearrangement links TRBV5-1 to TRBJ2-1, with 12 bases aligning to TRBD2. For the CDR3, the DNA is TGCGCCAGCAGCCTTACTAGCGGGGGGACCTACAATGAGCAGTTCTTC. Residues: CASSLTSGGTYNEQFF.